The 32 T cell receptor beta chains below come from one sample, sequenced in a study of T cell responses to AZD1222 COVID-19 vaccine. Here immunoSEQ multiplex PCR was the method, and the copy in TCRdb shows in-frame clones only, minus some. The sample lists about 110,000 clones, about nine tenths occurring once. The sequences come from peripheral blood, collected on day 0 of MenACWY control vaccination. The receptors come from an adult in good health.

The chain is built from TRBV21-1 and TRBJ1-1. TRBV21-1 is marked as a pseudogene. There are 15 residues in the CDR3. CDR3 sequence (DNA): TGTGCCACATTCAGCGGTAGGGGTGGGGACACTGAAGCTTTCTTT. Translation: CATFSGRGGDTEAFF.

The chain has TRBV3-1 (or the pseudogene TRBV3-2) and TRBJ2-5; TRBD1 or TRBD2 may be the D gene (7 bases each). CDR3 length: 15 residues. Per germline, CDR1 LGHDT and CDR2 YNNKEL (reference sequence). V was shortened by 4 bases and J by 5 bases, with 17 bases between the two germline ends. The CDR3, as DNA: TGTGCCAGCAGCCCGGGGAGGGGGCGTCCGGAGACCCAGTACTTC. Amino acids: CASSPGRGRPETQYF.

The rearrangement uses TRBV7-9 and TRBJ1-4, with D possibly being TRBD1 (6 bases). The CDR3 covers 15 residues. Trimming took off 2 bases at V and 2 bases at J, with 9 bases between the two ends. CDR1 and CDR2 from the germline V gene are SEHNR and FQNEAQ (reference sequence). CDR3 DNA: TGTGCCAGCAGCTTACTGGGGGCGACTAATGAAAAACTGTTTTTT. As protein: CASSLLGATNEKLFF.

The CDR3 is CASSQITRADTQYF. For the CDR3, the DNA is TGTGCCAGCAGCCAAATCACGAGGGCAGATACGCAGTATTTT. The V gene is TRBV4-2, the J gene TRBJ2-3, with D possibly being TRBD2 (5 bases). The CDR3 loop spans 14 amino acids. Trimming left V 2 bases short and J 4 bases short, with 10 bases between. Germline V lookup: CDR1 LGHNA, CDR2 YNFKEQ.

This chain connects TRBV12-3 or TRBV12-4 to TRBJ2-6; D call uncertain. The CDR3 totals 13 residues. Between the trimmed V and J ends, which lost 2 bases and 3 bases, there was a span of 2 bases. In nucleotides, the CDR3 is TGTGCCAGCAGTTTATTTGGGGCCAACGTCCTGACTTTC. Translated: CASSLFGANVLTF.

This chain joins TRBV7-9 and TRBJ2-1, with D tentatively TRBD2 (6 bases). The ends were cut back, 2 bases at V and 0 bases at J, with 14 bases in the middle. The germline gives CDR1 SEHNR, CDR2 FQNEAQ (reference sequence). The CDR3 spans 17 residues. The CDR3 here is CASSLKSGGSSYNEQFF. The CDR3 DNA follows: TGTGCCAGCAGCTTAAAATCCGGAGGGAGCTCCTACAATGAGCAGTTCTTC.

This chain joins TRBV19 and TRBJ2-2; TRBD1 matches 10 bases. Germline V gene sequence: CDR1 LNHDA, CDR2 SQIVND (reference sequence). This CDR3 is built from 15 residues. The V segment lost 10 bases and the J segment 3 bases; nucleotides outside the gene matches: 8. CDR3 bases: TGTGCCAACCGCGGACAGGGGGAGGACACCGGGGAGCTGTTTTTT. Translated: CANRGQGEDTGELFF.

This chain connects TRBV6-5 to TRBJ1-1; 7 bases agree with TRBD1. Germline values: CDR1 MNHEY, CDR2 SVGAGI. Losses at the gene ends were 6 bases for V and 8 bases for J; bases not matched to a gene: 3. The CDR3 sequence is 11 residues long. The CDR3, as DNA: TGTGCCAGCAGCGACAGGGCAGAAGCTTTCTTT. The encoded protein is CASSDRAEAFF.

The V gene is TRBV10-3, the J gene TRBJ1-3; TRBD1 might be the D (6 bases). The CDR3 loop spans 14 amino acids. Germline assignment: CDR1 ENHRY and CDR2 SYGVKD. V lost 6 bases, J lost 2 bases, and 11 bases lay in between. The CDR3 loop reads CAIRIGDTGNTIYF. The CDR3 DNA is TGTGCCATCAGGATCGGGGACACTGGAAACACCATATATTTT.

This clone was picked up one time. CDR3 residues: CASSQMGREKLFF. The CDR3 nucleotides are TGTGCCAGCAGCCAGATGGGGCGCGAAAAACTGTTTTTT. This chain links TRBV14 with TRBJ1-4; D is perhaps TRBD1 (5 bases). The CDR3 is 13 amino acids. Trimming pared 3 bases from V and 8 bases from J, leaving 10 bases between. In germline, CDR1 is SGHDN, CDR2 FVKESK.

V gene TRBV12-3 or TRBV12-4 combines with J gene TRBJ1-6, with no clear D. The CDR3 spans 13 residues. Trimming left V 1 base short and J 7 bases short, with 5 bases between. The CDR3 sequence is CASSLDGNSPLHF. In nucleotides, the CDR3 is TGTGCCAGCAGTTTAGACGGAAATTCACCCCTCCACTTT.

This clone turned up a few times. The genes are TRBV4-2 and TRBJ2-1, with D possibly called TRBD1 or TRBD2 (5 bases each). CDR3 length: 17 residues. V was clipped by 0 bases and J by 4 bases, with 16 bases between them. Germline V CDR1 and CDR2: LGHNA, YNFKEQ. CDR3 DNA sequence: TGTGCCAGCAGCCAAGATGGTCGGGACGGTCTGTACAATGAGCAGTTCTTC. As protein: CASSQDGRDGLYNEQFF.

The rearrangement links TRBV6-5 to TRBJ2-1; D uncertain. V was cut by 5 bases and J by 9 bases, with 17 bases left in between. The CDR3 has 14 amino acids. The germline V gene encodes CDR1 MNHEY and CDR2 SVGAGI. The CDR3 region has the DNA TGTGCCAGCAGTCATACCCATCAGGACGCTGAGCAGTTCTTC. This codes for CASSHTHQDAEQFF.

The CDR3 DNA is TGTGCCAGCAGTGAGGGGGCGGGCGGCTACACCTTC. It yields the protein CASSEGAGGYTF. The chain carries TRBV3-1 (or the pseudogene TRBV3-2) and TRBJ1-2, with 7 bases identical to TRBD1. The V gene's germline CDR1 is LGHDT and CDR2 YNNKEL (reference sequence). The CDR3 runs 12 residues. The V gene end was trimmed by 6 bases and the J gene end by 8 bases; junction bases not matched to a gene: 6.

The V and J genes are TRBV6-6 and TRBJ1-1; D is unclear. V shed 5 bases and J shed 1 base, with 20 bases lying between them. Germline V gene data show CDR1 as MNHNY and CDR2 as SVGAGI (reference sequence). CDR3 length equals 17 residues. DNA for the CDR3: TGTGCCAGCAGTCCTAGGCTCGGTGGAGACAAGAACACTGAAGCTTTCTTT. Amino acid sequence: CASSPRLGGDKNTEAFF.

The chain employs TRBV3-1 (or the pseudogene TRBV3-2) and TRBJ1-6, with 8 nucleotides matching TRBD1. The CDR3 is 15 residues long. Trimming at V came to 3 bases and at J to 7 bases, leaving 5 bases not matched to a gene. Germline CDR1 is LGHDT and CDR2 is YNNKEL (reference sequence). CDR3 bases: TGTGCCAGCAGCCAGGGACAGGTCTACAATTCACCCCTCCACTTT. It yields the protein CASSQGQVYNSPLHF.

V gene TRBV3-1 (or the pseudogene TRBV3-2) combines with J gene TRBJ2-3, with D perhaps matching TRBD1 (5 bases). The CDR3 is 16 residues long. Germline CDR1 LGHDT, CDR2 YNNKEL (reference sequence). The V end lost 1 base, the J end lost 4 bases, and 15 bases lay between the germline ends. The CDR3 DNA follows: TGTGCCAGCAGCCAAGTCCAGGGCGAGATCCCAGATACGCAGTATTTT. Its protein is CASSQVQGEIPDTQYF.

The V call is TRBV6-1, the J call TRBJ1-3; D ambiguous. From germline, CDR1 is MNHNS and CDR2 SASEGT. Trimming cost V 2 bases and J 0 bases, with 8 bases left between them. This CDR3 contains 15 residues. CDR3 sequence (DNA): TGTGCCAGCAGTGAATTGGCCCTCTCTGGAAACACCATATATTTT. It yields the protein CASSELALSGNTIYF.

The rearrangement links TRBV15 to TRBJ2-2; a weak D match, TRBD1 (5 bases). This CDR3 region has 15 residues. Trimming removed 1 base from V and 1 base from J, with 7 bases in between. Germline CDR1 and CDR2: LNHNV and YYDKDF (reference sequence). The DNA for the CDR3 is TGTGCCACCAGCAGAGCTGGACAGAACACCGGGGAGCTGTTTTTT. Translated, it gives CATSRAGQNTGELFF.

The genes are TRBV9 and TRBJ1-5; D call uncertain. Trimming removed 0 bases at V and 0 bases at J, with 7 bases between. Per the germline V gene, CDR1 is SGDLS and CDR2 is YYNGEE. The CDR3 contains 15 residues. CDR3: CASSVEPNSNQPQHF. The CDR3 nucleotides are TGTGCCAGCAGCGTAGAGCCAAATAGCAATCAGCCCCAGCATTTT.

The rearrangement links TRBV24-1 to TRBJ2-7, with D maybe TRBD2 (6 bases). V lost 4 bases, J lost 2 bases, and 8 bases lay in between. The CDR3 length is 13 residues. CDR1 is KGHDR, CDR2 SFDVKD, per germline. The CDR3 loop is CATSDGSAYEQYF. DNA of the CDR3: TGTGCCACCAGTGACGGGAGCGCCTACGAGCAGTACTTC.

The count of this clone is one. In DNA form, the CDR3 reads TGTGCCAGCAGCCTGGTAGGGGACAGGGTGAACTATGGCTACACCTTC. It codes for CASSLVGDRVNYGYTF. The genes are TRBV7-9 and TRBJ1-2; 9 bases are a match to TRBD1. The V and J ends lost 5 bases and 2 bases, in that order; junction bases with no gene match: 9. The CDR3 totals 16 residues. CDR1 SEHNR and CDR2 FQNEAQ come from the germline V gene (reference sequence). The whole variable domain, filled in from reference TRBV7-9 and TRBJ1-2, reads DTGVSQNPRHKITKRGQNVTFRCDPISEHNRLYWYRQTLGQGPEFLTYFQNEAQLEKSRLLSDRFSAERPKGSFSTLEIQRTEQGDSAMYLCASSLVGDRVNYGYTFGSGTRLTVV.

The chain is built from TRBV5-1 and TRBJ2-2; D not certain. Trimming shortened V by 1 base and J by 2 bases, and 12 bases separated the two germline ends. This CDR3 comprises 16 residues. Germline loops: CDR1 SGHRS, CDR2 YFSETQ. The CDR3 reads CASSLWRRTNTGELFF. As DNA, the CDR3 is TGCGCCAGCAGCTTGTGGCGCAGAACAAACACCGGGGAGCTGTTTTTT.

This clone occurred once. This sequence joins TRBV5-1 and TRBJ2-4, with D perhaps TRBD2 (5 bases). Germline CDR1 reads SGHRS; CDR2 reads YFSETQ. There are 13 residues in the CDR3. Trimming pared 3 bases from V and 7 bases from J, leaving 11 bases between. Here the CDR3 reads CASSSDPGNIQYF. CDR3 in DNA: TGCGCCAGCAGCTCCGACCCGGGGAACATTCAGTACTTC.

J is TRBJ1-6 and V is TRBV29-1; TRBD1 might be the D (5 bases). Looked up from germline, CDR1 is SQVTM and CDR2 is ANQGSEA. The CDR3 extends over 14 amino acids. V was pared by 5 bases and J by 8 bases, with 16 bases between. CDR3 in amino acids: CSVKQGNRDSPLHF. The CDR3 coding sequence is TGCAGCGTTAAGCAGGGAAATAGGGATTCACCCCTCCACTTT. Full variable domain (outside the CDR3, taken from reference TRBV29-1 and TRBJ1-6): SAVISQKPSRDICQRGTSLTIQCQVDSQVTMMFWYRQQPGQSLTLIATANQGSEATYESGFVIDKFPISRPNLTFSTLTVSNMSPEDSSIYLCSVKQGNRDSPLHFGNGTRLTVT.

Worth noting for this clone: Other DNA sequences in the sample encode the same CDR3. V is TRBV9 and J is TRBJ1-5; TRBD1 might be the D (5 bases). Trimming took 0 bases from V and 3 from J, leaving 10 bases between them. CDR3 length: 15 residues. Germline V gene lookup returns CDR1 SGDLS and CDR2 YYNGEE. CDR3 in amino acids: CASSVGGGPNQPQHF. Here the CDR3 DNA reads TGTGCCAGCAGCGTAGGTGGGGGACCCAATCAGCCCCAGCATTTT.

This chain uses TRBV24-1 with TRBJ2-3; 13 bases align to TRBD2. Germline CDR1 and CDR2: KGHDR and SFDVKD. With V trimmed by 3 bases and J by 6 bases, 5 bases remained unmatched. The CDR3 spans 16 residues. CDR3 residues: CATSDRTSGGWDTQYF. The DNA of the CDR3 is TGTGCCACCAGTGATCGGACTAGCGGGGGTTGGGATACGCAGTATTTT.

The chain employs TRBV6-2 or TRBV6-3 and TRBJ1-5; D perhaps matches TRBD1 (5 bases). There are 15 residues in the CDR3. Germline V gene sequence: CDR1 MNHEY, CDR2 SVGEGT. The germline V and J ends were trimmed by 0 bases and 5 bases, with 11 bases remaining between them. CDR3: CASSYSGRQDQPQHF. DNA for the CDR3: TGTGCCAGCAGTTACTCGGGACGGCAAGATCAGCCCCAGCATTTT.

The rearrangement links TRBV7-9 to TRBJ1-1, with D perhaps matching TRBD1 (6 bases). Germline CDR1 and CDR2: SEHNR and FQNEAQ (reference sequence). V lost 7 bases and J lost 0, with 15 bases in between. CDR3 length equals 15 residues. The CDR3 loop reads CASTGEGDMNTEAFF. CDR3 coding DNA: TGTGCCAGCACCGGAGAAGGGGACATGAACACTGAAGCTTTCTTT.

The chain couples TRBV10-1 to TRBJ2-2, with D perhaps assigned TRBD1 or TRBD2 (5 bases each). This CDR3 has 16 residues. Germline CDR1 reads WNHNN; CDR2 reads SYGVQD (reference sequence). V shed 5 bases and J shed 1 base, with 14 bases lying between them. Written as DNA, the CDR3 is TGCGCCAGCAGTTCCCCGGGACCTAGGAACACCGGGGAGCTGTTTTTT. This gives the protein CASSSPGPRNTGELFF.

The gene calls are TRBV4-1 and TRBJ2-4, with a weak D call TRBD2 (6 bases). Per the germline V gene, CDR1 is MGHRA and CDR2 is YSYEKL. Trimming shortened V by 0 bases and J by 9 bases, and 15 bases separated the two germline ends. The CDR3 extends over 15 amino acids. The DNA of the CDR3 is TGCGCCAGCAGCCAAGAACAAGAGGGGAGGCTCATTCAGTACTTC. This gives the protein CASSQEQEGRLIQYF.

The rearrangement uses TRBV5-1 and TRBJ2-5, with D possibly being TRBD2 (5 bases). Trimming removed 5 bases at V and 2 bases at J, with 13 bases between. This CDR3 comprises 14 residues. Germline CDR1 is SGHRS and CDR2 is YFSETQ. In DNA, the CDR3 is TGCGCCAGCAGAAAGGACTGGGTGCAAGAGACCCAGTACTTC. Its protein is CASRKDWVQETQYF.